This is a list of T cell receptor beta chains from one sample in a study of cytomegalovirus exposure and HLA in healthy donors. The assay was immunoSEQ multiplex PCR, and TCRdb's table has in-frame clones only and misses some. The sample shows under 150,000 clones, roughly three quarters of them seen only once. The sequencing sample was made of PBMCs. These receptors were obtained from a woman aged 55-75 years in good health and CMV-seronegative. CDR3s include the opening cysteine and the closing phenylalanine or tryptophan. A D gene is named only where the DNA matches it firmly. Expanded clones get a size class; other rows say once, few or many, or leave the size out.

V	D	J	size	CDR3	DNA
TRBV5-1	NA	TRBJ1-1	NA	CASSLRESTEAFF	TGCGCCAGCAGCTTGAGAGAGAGCACTGAAGCTTTCTTT
TRBV28	TRBD2	TRBJ2-7	NA	CASSLSISGGEYEQYF	TGTGCCAGCAGTTTAAGCATAAGCGGGGGGGAGTACGAGCAGTACTTC
TRBV5-1	TRBD2	TRBJ2-1	NA	CASSRWTSGSYNEQFF	TGCGCCAGCAGTCGATGGACTAGCGGGAGTTACAATGAGCAGTTCTTC
TRBV19	NA	TRBJ2-2	NA	CASSIEGITGELFF	TGTGCCAGTAGTATTGAGGGAATCACCGGGGAGCTGTTTTTT
TRBV7-6	NA	TRBJ2-1	NA	CASSDGENEQFF	TGTGCCAGCAGCGACGGGGAGAATGAGCAGTTCTTC
TRBV5-6	TRBD2	TRBJ2-7	NA	CASSFRTSSYGQYF	TGTGCCAGCAGCTTTCGGACTAGTTCCTACGGGCAGTACTTC
TRBV5-1	NA	TRBJ1-1	NA	CASSFTGNTEAFF	TGCGCCAGCAGCTTTACAGGGAACACTGAAGCTTTCTTT
TRBV7-6	TRBD2	TRBJ2-2	NA	CASSESGAGTGELFF	TGTGCCAGCAGCGAGAGCGGGGCGGGAACCGGGGAGCTGTTTTTT
TRBV28	NA	TRBJ2-5	NA	CASSPMRSPGETQYF	TGTGCCAGCAGCCCCATGAGGAGCCCCGGGGAGACCCAGTACTTC
TRBV28	NA	TRBJ2-5	NA	CASSPRETQYF	TGTGCCAGCAGTCCCCGGGAGACCCAGTACTTC
TRBV6-1	TRBD1	TRBJ1-2	NA	CASSKPTGAHGYTF	TGTGCCAGCAGCAAACCGACAGGGGCTCATGGCTACACCTTC
TRBV7-9	TRBD1	TRBJ1-1	NA	CASSSYGGQGAKNTEAFF	TGTGCCAGCAGCTCCTACGGGGGACAGGGGGCGAAGAACACTGAAGCTTTCTTT
TRBV12-5	TRBD1	TRBJ2-3	NA	CASGFPPSGGHTNTNSTDTQYF	TGTGCTAGTGGTTTCCCACCGTCAGGGGGCCACACTAATACCAACTCCACAGATACGCAGTATTTT
TRBV27	NA	TRBJ2-1	NA	CASSLPATQDSYNEQFF	TGTGCCAGCAGTTTACCAGCAACCCAGGACTCCTACAATGAGCAGTTCTTC
TRBV6-5	NA	TRBJ2-1	NA	CASAGFPYNEQFF	TGTGCCAGCGCAGGATTCCCATACAATGAGCAGTTCTTC
TRBV27	NA	TRBJ1-2	NA	CASSLSAHRNYGYTF	TGTGCCAGCAGTTTATCTGCCCACAGAAACTATGGCTACACCTTC
TRBV4-1	TRBD1	TRBJ2-4	NA	CASSSTGATKNIQYF	TGCGCCAGCAGCTCCACAGGGGCGACCAAAAACATTCAGTACTTC
TRBV5-5	NA	TRBJ2-2	NA	CASSLARVWTGELFF	TGTGCCAGCAGCTTGGCCCGGGTTTGGACCGGGGAGCTGTTTTTT
TRBV5-6	NA	TRBJ2-7	NA	CASSLRGNRNEQYF	TGTGCCAGCAGCTTGAGGGGGAATAGGAACGAGCAGTACTTC
TRBV5-3	TRBD1	TRBJ2-2	few	CARSLGGQGFTGELFF	TGTGCCAGAAGCTTGGGGGGACAGGGATTTACCGGGGAGCTGTTTTTT